The clone carrying this T cell receptor beta chain occurred a few times. Antigen unknown. The sample originates from a study of T cells in Graves' hyperthyroidism and ophthalmopathy. Study as a whole: Peripheral blood specimens were obtained at initial diagnosis, prior to any treatment. Study-wide points: With a median lead of roughly 6.8 months before onset, the model predicted ophthalmopathy.

Subjects aged 18 to 65 presented with newly diagnosed hyperthyroidism of less than 2 months' duration. Thyroid ultrasound, orbital computed tomography, clinical symptoms, and serum thyroxine and TRAb underpinned diagnoses. The V gene lost 1 base and the J gene lost 9 bases, with 22 bases spanning the gap. The CDR3 consists of 17 residues. Germline loops: CDR1 SGHNT, CDR2 YENEEA. Amplification of TCR beta CDR3 regions used RNA as the template. The TCR CDR3 first-round RT-PCR relied on the HTBI primer set. TCRdb analysed the multiplex PCR reads with MiXCR anew, one entry per CDR3 protein. The table records about 710,000 distinct CDR3 sequences, about a sixth of them present only once.

The rearrangement links TRBV11-3 to TRBJ2-1; TRBD2 is a possible D gene (6 bases). The sample was blood. This sequence originates from a man aged 18 to 30 with Graves' hyperthyroidism. The CDR3 is CASSLAGPGLSNSEQFF. In nucleotides, the CDR3 is TGTGCCAGCAGCTTAGCGGGGCCGGGACTCTCAAACAGTGAGCAGTTCTTC.